This TCR beta chain was identified in a study of blood T cell repertoires in COVID-19. Study overall: PBMCs, B-cell-depleted T cells, or T cells provided the cDNA or gDNA that made up the material.

Data came from immunoSEQ multiplex PCR; TCRdb stores just in-frame clones and leaves some out. The table includes some 320,000 clones, around nine tenths detected once. Germline CDR1 SGHRS, CDR2 YFSETQ. CDR3 length equals 14 residues. V was clipped by 0 bases and J by 1 base, with 8 bases between them. Points on this clone: The identical CDR3 is also encoded by other nucleotide sequences in the sample.

Participants spanned ages about 18 to 90 years and resided in 20 to 30 US areas. Exposed study participants had met a COVID-19 case within 2 weeks before entry. The J gene is TRBJ2-7, the V gene TRBV5-1; D may be TRBD1 (6 bases). Sequencing was carried out using PBMCs or T cells enriched from blood (not recorded which). The receptor's source is a woman aged 25 to 39 who had been exposed to COVID-19. CDR3 DNA sequence: TGCGCCAGCAGCTTGGAAGGACAGTCCTACGAGCAGTACTTC. This encodes CASSLEGQSYEQYF. Based on the CDR3 plus reference TRBV5-1 and TRBJ2-7, the full variable domain is KAGVTQTPRYLIKTRGQQVTLSCSPISGHRSVSWYQQTPGQGLQFLFEYFSETQRNKGNFPGRFSGRQFSNSRSEMNVSTLELGDSALYLCASSLEGQSYEQYFGPGTRLTVT.